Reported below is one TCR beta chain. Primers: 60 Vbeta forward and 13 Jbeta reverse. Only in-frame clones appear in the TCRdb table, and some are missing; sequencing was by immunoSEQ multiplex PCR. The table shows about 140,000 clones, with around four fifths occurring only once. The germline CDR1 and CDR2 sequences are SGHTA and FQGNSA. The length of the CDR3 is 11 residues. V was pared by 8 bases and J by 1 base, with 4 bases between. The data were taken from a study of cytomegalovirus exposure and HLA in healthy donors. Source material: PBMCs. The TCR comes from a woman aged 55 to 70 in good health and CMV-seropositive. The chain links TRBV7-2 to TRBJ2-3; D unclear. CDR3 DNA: TGTGCCAGCCGGGGCACAGATACGCAGTATTTT. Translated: CASRGTDTQYF.